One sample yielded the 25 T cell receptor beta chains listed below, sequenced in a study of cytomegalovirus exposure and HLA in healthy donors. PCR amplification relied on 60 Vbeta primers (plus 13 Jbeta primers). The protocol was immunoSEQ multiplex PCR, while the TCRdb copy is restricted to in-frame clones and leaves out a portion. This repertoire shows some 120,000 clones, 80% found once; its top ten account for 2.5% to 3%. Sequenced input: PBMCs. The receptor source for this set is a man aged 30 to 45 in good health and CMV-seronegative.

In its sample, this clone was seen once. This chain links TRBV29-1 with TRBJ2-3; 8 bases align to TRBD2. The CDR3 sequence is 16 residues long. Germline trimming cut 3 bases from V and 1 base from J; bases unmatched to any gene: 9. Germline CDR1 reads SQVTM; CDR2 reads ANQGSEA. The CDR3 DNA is TGCAGCGTTGAGAGCAAACAGGGACTAGGCACAGATACGCAGTATTTT. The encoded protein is CSVESKQGLGTDTQYF.

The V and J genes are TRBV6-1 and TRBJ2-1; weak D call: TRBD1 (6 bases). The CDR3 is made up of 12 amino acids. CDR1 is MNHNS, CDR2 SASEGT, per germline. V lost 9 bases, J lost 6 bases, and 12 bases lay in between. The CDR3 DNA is TGTGCCAGTGCTAGGACAGCCAATGAGCAGTTCTTC. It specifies CASARTANEQFF.

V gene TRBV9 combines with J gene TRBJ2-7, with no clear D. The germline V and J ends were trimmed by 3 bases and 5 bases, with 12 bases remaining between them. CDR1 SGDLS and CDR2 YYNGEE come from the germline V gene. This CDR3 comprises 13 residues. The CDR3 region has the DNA TGTGCCAGCAGCGGCCCACTTATCCACGAGCAGTACTTC. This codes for CASSGPLIHEQYF.

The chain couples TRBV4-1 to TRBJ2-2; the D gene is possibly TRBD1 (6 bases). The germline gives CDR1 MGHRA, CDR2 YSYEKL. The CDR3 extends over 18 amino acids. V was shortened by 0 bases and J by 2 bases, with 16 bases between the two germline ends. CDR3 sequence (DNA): TGCGCCAGCAGCCAAGATGAGTGGTACAGGGCAAACACCGGGGAGCTGTTTTTT. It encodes CASSQDEWYRANTGELFF.

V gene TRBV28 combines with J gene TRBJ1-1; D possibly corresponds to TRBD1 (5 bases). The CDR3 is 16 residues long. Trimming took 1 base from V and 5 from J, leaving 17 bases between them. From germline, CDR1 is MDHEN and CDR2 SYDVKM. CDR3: CASSLSGFRDPTEAFF. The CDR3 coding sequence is TGTGCCAGCAGTTTATCAGGGTTTAGAGATCCAACTGAAGCTTTCTTT.

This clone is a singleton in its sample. The CDR3: CASSLVEGKLRRLSSYNEQFF. Here the CDR3 DNA reads TGCGCCAGCAGCTTGGTTGAGGGTAAACTAAGACGTCTAAGCTCCTACAATGAGCAGTTCTTC. J is TRBJ2-1 and V is TRBV5-1; TRBD2 is a possible D gene (5 bases). This CDR3 region has 21 residues. Trimming shortened V by 0 bases and J by 0 bases, and 25 bases separated the two germline ends. Looked up from germline, CDR1 is SGHRS and CDR2 is YFSETQ.

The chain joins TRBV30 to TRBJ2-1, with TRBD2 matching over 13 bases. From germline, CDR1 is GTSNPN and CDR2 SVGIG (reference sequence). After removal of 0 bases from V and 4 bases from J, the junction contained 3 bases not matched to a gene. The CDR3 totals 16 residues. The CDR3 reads CAWSVEGLAGYNEQFF. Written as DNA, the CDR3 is TGTGCCTGGAGTGTAGAGGGACTAGCGGGATACAATGAGCAGTTCTTC.

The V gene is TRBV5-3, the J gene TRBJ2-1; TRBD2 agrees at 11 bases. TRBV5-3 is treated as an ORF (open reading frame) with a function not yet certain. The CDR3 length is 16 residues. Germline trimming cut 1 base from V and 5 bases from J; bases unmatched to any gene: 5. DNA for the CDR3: TGTGCCAGAAGCTTGCCGGGACTAGCGGAGAACAATGAGCAGTTCTTC. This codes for CARSLPGLAENNEQFF.

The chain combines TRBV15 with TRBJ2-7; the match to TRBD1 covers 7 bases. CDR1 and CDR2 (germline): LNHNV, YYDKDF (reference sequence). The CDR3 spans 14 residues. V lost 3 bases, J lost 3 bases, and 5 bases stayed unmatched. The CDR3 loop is CATSSNRQGYEQYF. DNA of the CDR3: TGTGCCACCAGCAGTAACAGACAGGGCTACGAGCAGTACTTC.

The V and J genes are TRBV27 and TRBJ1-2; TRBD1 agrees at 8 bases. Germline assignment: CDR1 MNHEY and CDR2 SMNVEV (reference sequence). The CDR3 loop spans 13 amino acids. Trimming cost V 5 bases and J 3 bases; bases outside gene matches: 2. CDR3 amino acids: CASSPGGHYGYTF. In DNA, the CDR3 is TGTGCCAGCAGTCCAGGGGGCCACTATGGCTACACCTTC.

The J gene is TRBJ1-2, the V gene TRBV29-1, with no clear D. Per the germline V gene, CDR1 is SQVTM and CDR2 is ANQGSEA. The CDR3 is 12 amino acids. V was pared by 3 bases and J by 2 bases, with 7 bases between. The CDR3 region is CSVEEVNYGYTF. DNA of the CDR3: TGCAGCGTTGAGGAGGTAAACTATGGCTACACCTTC.

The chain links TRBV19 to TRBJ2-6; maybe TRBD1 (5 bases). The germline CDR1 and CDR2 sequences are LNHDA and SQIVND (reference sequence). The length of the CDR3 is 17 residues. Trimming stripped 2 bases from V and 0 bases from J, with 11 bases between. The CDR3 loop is CASSIQGVYSGANVLTF. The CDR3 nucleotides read TGTGCCAGTAGTATACAGGGCGTCTACTCTGGGGCCAACGTCCTGACTTTC. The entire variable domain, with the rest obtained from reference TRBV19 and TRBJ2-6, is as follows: DGGITQSPKYLFRKEGQNVTLSCEQNLNHDAMYWYRQDPGQGLRLIYYSQIVNDFQKGDIAEGYSVSREKKESFPLTVTSAQKNPTAFYLCASSIQGVYSGANVLTFGAGSRLTVL.

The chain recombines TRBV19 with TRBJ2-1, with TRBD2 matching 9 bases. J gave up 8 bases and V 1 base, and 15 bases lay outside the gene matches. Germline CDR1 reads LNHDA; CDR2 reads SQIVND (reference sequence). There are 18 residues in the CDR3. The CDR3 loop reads CASSIGWLAGKERDEQFF. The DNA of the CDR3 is TGTGCCAGTAGTATAGGATGGCTAGCGGGAAAGGAGCGCGATGAGCAGTTCTTC.

CDR3 region: CASSSRDRGRFHEQYF. The CDR3 DNA reads as TGTGCCAGCAGCTCTCGGGACAGGGGGCGCTTCCACGAGCAGTACTTC. The V call is TRBV21-1, the J call TRBJ2-7; no DNA check was done on the table's D call, TRBD1. TRBV21-1 is designated a pseudogene. The length of the CDR3 is 16 residues.

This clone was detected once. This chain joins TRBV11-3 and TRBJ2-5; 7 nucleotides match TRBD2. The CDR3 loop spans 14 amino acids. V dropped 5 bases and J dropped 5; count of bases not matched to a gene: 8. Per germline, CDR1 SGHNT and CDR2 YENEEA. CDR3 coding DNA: TGTGCCAGCAGCCCCCTTCGGGGGGTTGAGACCCAGTACTTC. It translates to CASSPLRGVETQYF.

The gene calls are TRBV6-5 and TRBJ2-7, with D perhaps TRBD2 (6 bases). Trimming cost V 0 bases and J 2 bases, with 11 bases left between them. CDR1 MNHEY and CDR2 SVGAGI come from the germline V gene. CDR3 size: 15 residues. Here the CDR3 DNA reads TGTGCCAGCAGTTACTCGGCCGGCGGGACCTACGAGCAGTACTTC. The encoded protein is CASSYSAGGTYEQYF.

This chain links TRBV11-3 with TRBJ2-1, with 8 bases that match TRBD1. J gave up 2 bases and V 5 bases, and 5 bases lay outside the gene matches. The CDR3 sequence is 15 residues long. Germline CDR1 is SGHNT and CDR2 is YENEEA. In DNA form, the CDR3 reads TGTGCCAGCAGCCCAAGGACAGGGCCCTACAATGAGCAGTTCTTC. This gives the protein CASSPRTGPYNEQFF.

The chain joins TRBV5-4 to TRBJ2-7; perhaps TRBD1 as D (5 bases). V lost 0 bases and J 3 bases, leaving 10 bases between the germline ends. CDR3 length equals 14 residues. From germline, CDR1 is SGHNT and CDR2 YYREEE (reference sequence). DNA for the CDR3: TGTGCCAGCAGCTTGGGACAGTCGCTCTACGAGCAGTACTTC. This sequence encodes CASSLGQSLYEQYF.

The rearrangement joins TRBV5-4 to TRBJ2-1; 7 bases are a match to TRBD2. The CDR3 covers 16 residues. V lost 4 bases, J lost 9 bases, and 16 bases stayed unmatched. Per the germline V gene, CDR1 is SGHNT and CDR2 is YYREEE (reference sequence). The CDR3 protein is CASSPLPAAGEAEQFF. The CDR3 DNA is TGTGCCAGCAGCCCACTACCGGCGGCGGGAGAAGCTGAGCAGTTCTTC.

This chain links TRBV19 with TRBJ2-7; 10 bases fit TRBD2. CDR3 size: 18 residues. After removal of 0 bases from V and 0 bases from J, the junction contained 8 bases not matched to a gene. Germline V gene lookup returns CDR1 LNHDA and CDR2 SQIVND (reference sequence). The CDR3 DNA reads TGTGCCAGTAGTATAGAGGGAGCGGGAGGGGAGATCTCCTACGAGCAGTACTTC. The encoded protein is CASSIEGAGGEISYEQYF.

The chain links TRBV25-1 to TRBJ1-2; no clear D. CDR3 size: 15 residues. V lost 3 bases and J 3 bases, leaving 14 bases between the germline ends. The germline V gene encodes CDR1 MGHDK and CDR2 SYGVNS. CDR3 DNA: TGTGCCAGCAGTGATTCGTCGCAGGTTTACTATGGCTACACCTTC. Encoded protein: CASSDSSQVYYGYTF.

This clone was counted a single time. The CDR3 sequence is CSVATGTVSYEQYF. For the CDR3, the DNA is TGCAGCGTTGCTACCGGGACAGTATCCTACGAGCAGTACTTC. The V gene is TRBV29-1, the J gene TRBJ2-7; the match to TRBD1 covers 7 bases. The ends lost 4 bases at V and 1 base at J; junction bases unmatched: 7. Germline values: CDR1 SQVTM, CDR2 ANQGSEA. This CDR3 region has 14 residues.

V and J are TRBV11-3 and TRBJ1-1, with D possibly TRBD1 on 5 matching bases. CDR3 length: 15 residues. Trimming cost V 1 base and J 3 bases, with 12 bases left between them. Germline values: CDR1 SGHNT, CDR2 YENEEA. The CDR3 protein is CASSLVAGHHTEAFF. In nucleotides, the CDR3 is TGTGCCAGCAGCTTAGTGGCGGGGCATCACACTGAAGCTTTCTTT.

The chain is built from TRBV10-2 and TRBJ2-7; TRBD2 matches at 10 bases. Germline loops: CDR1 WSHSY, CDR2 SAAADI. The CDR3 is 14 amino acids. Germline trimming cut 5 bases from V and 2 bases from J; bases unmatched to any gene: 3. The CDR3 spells CASSQSGRAYEQYF. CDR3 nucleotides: TGCGCCAGCAGTCAAAGCGGGAGGGCCTACGAGCAGTACTTC.

CDR3: CASSLLTSGIGSYEQYF. The CDR3 nucleotides are TGTGCCAGCAGCCTCCTGACTAGCGGGATTGGTTCCTACGAGCAGTACTTC. The chain couples TRBV4-2 to TRBJ2-7, with 11 bases fitting TRBD2. Germline V CDR1 and CDR2: LGHNA, YNFKEQ. The CDR3 loop spans 17 amino acids. J was trimmed by 1 base and V by 4 bases; bases with no gene match: 9.